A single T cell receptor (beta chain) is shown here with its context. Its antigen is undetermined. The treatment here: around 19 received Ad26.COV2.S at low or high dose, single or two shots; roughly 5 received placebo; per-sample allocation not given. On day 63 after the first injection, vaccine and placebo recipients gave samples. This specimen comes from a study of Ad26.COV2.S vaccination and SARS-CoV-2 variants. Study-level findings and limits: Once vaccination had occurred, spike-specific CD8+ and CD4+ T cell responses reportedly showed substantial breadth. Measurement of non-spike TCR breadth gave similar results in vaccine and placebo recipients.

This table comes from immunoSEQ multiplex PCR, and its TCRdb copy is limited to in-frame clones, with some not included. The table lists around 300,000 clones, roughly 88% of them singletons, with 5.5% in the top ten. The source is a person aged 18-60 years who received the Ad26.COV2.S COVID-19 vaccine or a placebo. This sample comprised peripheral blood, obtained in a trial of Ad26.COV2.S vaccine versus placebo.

The CDR3 protein is CASTDRGGGNTIYF. CDR3 in DNA: TGTGCCAGCACCGACAGAGGAGGGGGAAACACCATATATTTT. This chain uses TRBV28 with TRBJ1-3; D is perhaps TRBD1 (5 bases). This CDR3 has 14 residues. Deletions cut 7 bases from V and 4 bases from J, with 14 bases between. Germline lookup yields CDR1 MDHEN and CDR2 SYDVKM. Using reference TRBV28 and TRBJ1-3 for the parts outside the CDR3, the full variable domain is DVKVTQSSRYLVKRTGEKVFLECVQDMDHENMFWYRQDPGLGLRLIYFSYDVKMKEKGDIPEGYSVSREKKERFSLILESASTNQTSMYLCASTDRGGGNTIYFGEGSWLTVV.